Each of the 31 T cell receptor beta chains below was sequenced from the same sample in a study of blood T cell repertoires in COVID-19. The assay was immunoSEQ multiplex PCR, and TCRdb's table has in-frame clones only and misses some. The sample records around 250,000 clones, roughly 85% being singletons. The specimen sequenced was PBMCs or T cells enriched from blood (not recorded which). All receptors come from a man aged 35 to 55 who had been exposed to COVID-19.

The chain employs TRBV14 and TRBJ2-1, with 13 bases matching TRBD2. Germline CDR1 is SGHDN and CDR2 is FVKESK. CDR3 size: 15 residues. V lost 1 base to trimming and J lost 9 bases; unmatched junction nucleotides: 3. CDR3: CASSQGLAGGIEQFF. The CDR3 DNA follows: TGTGCCAGCAGCCAAGGACTAGCGGGAGGTATTGAGCAGTTCTTC.

This chain connects TRBV29-1 to TRBJ2-7; TRBD1 aligns across 7 bases. Germline trimming cut 7 bases from V and 0 bases from J; bases unmatched to any gene: 9. Germline CDR1 is SQVTM and CDR2 is ANQGSEA. The CDR3 totals 14 residues. DNA of the CDR3: TGCAGCGCCCTACCGGGACAGAGCTCCTACGAGCAGTACTTC. It yields the protein CSALPGQSSYEQYF.

The V and J genes are TRBV7-9 and TRBJ2-7; a weak D match, TRBD2 (5 bases). Germline V CDR1 and CDR2: SEHNR, FQNEAQ (reference sequence). This CDR3 comprises 12 residues. The V end lost 11 bases, the J end lost 5 bases, and 16 bases lay between the germline ends. CDR3 nucleotide sequence: TGTGCCGCGACCCGGGGAGAGGACGAGCAGTACTTC. It specifies CAATRGEDEQYF.

The rearrangement joins TRBV10-1 to TRBJ1-5; the D gene is possibly TRBD1 (6 bases). The germline gives CDR1 WNHNN, CDR2 SYGVQD (reference sequence). The ends were cut back, 9 bases at V and 7 bases at J, with 25 bases in the middle. The CDR3 is 16 amino acids. The DNA for the CDR3 is TGCGCCAGTGGAATGGTCCACCCAGGGGACGTGCAGCCCCAGCATTTT. Translated: CASGMVHPGDVQPQHF.

The genes are TRBV7-8 and TRBJ2-7; TRBD2 aligns across 8 bases. This CDR3 is built from 14 residues. Trimming removed 3 bases from V and 3 bases from J; junction bases left unmatched: 4. The germline gives CDR1 SGHVS, CDR2 FQNEAQ. CDR3 sequence (DNA): TGTGCCAGCAGCTTCCTGCGGGGGGTCTACGAGCAGTACTTC. Translating gives CASSFLRGVYEQYF.

The V gene is TRBV6-5, the J gene TRBJ1-1, with 7 bases aligning to TRBD1. Germline assignment: CDR1 MNHEY and CDR2 SVGAGI. The CDR3 is made up of 15 amino acids. V trimming: 5 bases; J trimming: 4 bases; junction bases outside the gene matches: 10. Here the CDR3 reads CASSPPVRGRTEAFF. The DNA for the CDR3 is TGTGCCAGCAGTCCGCCTGTTAGGGGGCGCACTGAAGCTTTCTTT.

This chain links TRBV18 with TRBJ1-1, with 8 positions matching TRBD1. The CDR3 is 12 amino acids. The V segment lost 6 bases and the J segment 9 bases; nucleotides outside the gene matches: 6. Per germline, CDR1 KGHSH and CDR2 LQKENI. CDR3 sequence: CASSLDRVQAFF. As DNA, the CDR3 is TGTGCCAGCTCGTTGGACAGGGTGCAAGCTTTCTTT.

The CDR3 nucleotides read TGTGCCACCCGCGGGGAACCCTACGAGCAGTACTTC. Protein product: CATRGEPYEQYF. The chain has TRBV10-3 and TRBJ2-7, with D tentatively TRBD2 (6 bases). The CDR3 sequence is 12 residues long. The germline CDR1 and CDR2 sequences are ENHRY and SYGVKD. Deletions cut 10 bases from V and 2 bases from J, with 12 bases between.

This clone was picked up many times. This sequence joins TRBV5-1 and TRBJ2-7; D possibly corresponds to TRBD1 (5 bases). CDR1 is SGHRS, CDR2 YFSETQ, per germline. Between the trimmed V and J ends, which lost 0 bases and 3 bases, there was a span of 13 bases. The CDR3 covers 15 residues. CDR3 in amino acids: CASSLGQTFGYEQYF. The CDR3 DNA reads as TGCGCCAGCAGCTTGGGACAGACTTTTGGCTACGAGCAGTACTTC.

This chain joins TRBV6-5 and TRBJ2-7; D not resolved. The V gene's germline CDR1 is MNHEY and CDR2 SVGAGI. The ends were cut back, 6 bases at V and 3 bases at J, with 6 bases in the middle. CDR3 length: 11 amino acids. The CDR3 DNA reads as TGTGCCAGCAGACTCAACTACGAGCAGTACTTC. This sequence encodes CASRLNYEQYF.

As regards this clone: At the DNA level, this CDR3 is encoded by other sequences in the same sample as well. The chain is built from TRBV3-1 (or the pseudogene TRBV3-2) and TRBJ2-1; 14 bases match TRBD2. Germline V gene data show CDR1 as LGHDT and CDR2 as YNNKEL (reference sequence). With 4 bases clipped from V and 8 bases from J, the junction kept 10 bases outside the gene matches. The CDR3 loop spans 17 amino acids. The CDR3 spells CASSPGLAGVHGDEQFF. The CDR3 coding sequence is TGTGCCAGCAGCCCGGGACTAGCGGGAGTTCACGGCGATGAGCAGTTCTTC.

This clone came up once. The chain recombines TRBV19 with TRBJ1-4; D not certain. CDR1 LNHDA and CDR2 SQIVND come from the germline V gene (reference sequence). V was shortened by 5 bases and J by 0 bases, with 13 bases between the two germline ends. The CDR3 runs to 16 residues. The CDR3 bases are TGTGCCAGTAGTGATCCCCGGGGAGCAACTAATGAAAAACTGTTTTTT. Translated, it gives CASSDPRGATNEKLFF.

The J gene is TRBJ2-7, the V gene TRBV7-8; 10 positions match TRBD2. Per the germline V gene, CDR1 is SGHVS and CDR2 is FQNEAQ. This CDR3 has 13 residues. The CDR3 loop is CASSQTLAGWVWV. CDR3 in DNA: TGTGCCAGCAGCCAAACACTAGCGGGGTGGGTTTGGGTC.

This chain connects TRBV29-1 to TRBJ2-5; unclear D gene. Deletions cut 0 bases from V and 5 bases from J, with 13 bases between. The CDR3 consists of 14 residues. The germline gives CDR1 SQVTM, CDR2 ANQGSEA. CDR3: CSVEDRRLFETQYF. The CDR3 DNA is TGCAGCGTTGAAGATCGTCGTCTATTCGAGACCCAGTACTTC. The full variable domain, in which reference TRBV29-1 and TRBJ2-5 provide the parts outside the CDR3, is SAVISQKPSRDICQRGTSLTIQCQVDSQVTMMFWYRQQPGQSLTLIATANQGSEATYESGFVIDKFPISRPNLTFSTLTVSNMSPEDSSIYLCSVEDRRLFETQYFGPGTRLLVL.

The CDR3 is CASSSGTGPLEQYF. As DNA, the CDR3 is TGTGCCAGCTCGTCCGGGACAGGACCTCTCGAGCAGTACTTC. The genes are TRBV18 and TRBJ2-7, with 8 bases that match TRBD1. The ends lost 6 bases at V and 6 bases at J; junction bases unmatched: 10. Germline V lookup: CDR1 KGHSH, CDR2 LQKENI. This CDR3 comprises 14 residues.

This chain uses TRBV7-3 with TRBJ2-1; D uncertain. The CDR3 is 15 residues long. Per the germline V gene, CDR1 is SGHTA and CDR2 is FQGTGA. V lost 3 bases, J lost 0 bases, and 9 bases lay in between. The DNA for the CDR3 is TGTGCCAGCAGCTTTGTCCCTAGCTCCTACAATGAGCAGTTCTTC. It yields the protein CASSFVPSSYNEQFF.

The genes are TRBV9 and TRBJ2-2; tentatively, D is TRBD2 (6 bases). V was trimmed by 0 bases and J by 7 bases, leaving 10 bases between them. Germline CDR1 SGDLS, CDR2 YYNGEE. The CDR3 loop spans 14 amino acids. The CDR3, as DNA: TGTGCCAGCAGCGTAGAGGGGAGGAGCGGGGAGCTGTTTTTT. Translated, it gives CASSVEGRSGELFF. The variable domain in full, completed from reference TRBV9 and TRBJ2-2, reads DSGVTQTPKHLITATGQRVTLRCSPRSGDLSVYWYQQSLDQGLQFLIQYYNGEERAKGNILERFSAQQFPDLHSELNLSSLELGDSALYFCASSVEGRSGELFFGEGSRLTVL.

In this sample, this clone turned up a few times. The chain carries TRBV6-5 and TRBJ1-3; D unclear. CDR1 MNHEY and CDR2 SVGAGI come from the germline V gene. Trimming pared 7 bases from V and 4 bases from J, leaving 11 bases between. The CDR3 runs to 13 residues. CDR3 sequence reads: CASTPWQGNTIYF. Here the CDR3 DNA reads TGTGCCAGCACTCCTTGGCAGGGAAACACCATATATTTT.

The J gene is TRBJ2-3, the V gene TRBV6-4, with 9 bases aligning to TRBD2. Germline CDR1 is MRHNA and CDR2 is SNTAGT. The junction had 7 bases not matched to a gene; V was cut back by 3 bases and J by 3 bases. CDR3 length equals 16 residues. CDR3 sequence (DNA): TGTGCCAGCAGTGATAGAGCGGGAGGAGGGACAGATACGCAGTATTTT. Residues: CASSDRAGGGTDTQYF.

This chain links TRBV4-2 with TRBJ2-5, with 7 bases identical to TRBD2. The CDR3 totals 11 residues. Looked up from germline, CDR1 is LGHNA and CDR2 is YNFKEQ. The J segment lost 4 bases and the V segment lost 8 bases, leaving 1 base of the junction unmatched. The CDR3 loop reads CASGRGETQYF. For the CDR3, the DNA is TGTGCCAGCGGGAGGGGAGAGACCCAGTACTTC.

This chain uses TRBV27 with TRBJ1-1; 11 positions agree with TRBD1. CDR1 is MNHEY and CDR2 is SMNVEV in the germline V gene (reference sequence). The CDR3 contains 14 residues. Trimming cost V 4 bases and J 6 bases; bases outside gene matches: 4. The CDR3 DNA reads TGTGCCAGCAGTTGGGGACAGGGGGGGTCTGAAGCTTTCTTT. Amino acid sequence: CASSWGQGGSEAFF.

The rearrangement joins TRBV4-1 to TRBJ2-4, with TRBD2 matching 12 bases. Germline CDR1 is MGHRA and CDR2 is YSYEKL. The CDR3 runs to 18 residues. V lost 1 base, J lost 1 base, and 5 bases stayed unmatched. The CDR3 region is CASSQGLAGVLAKNIQYF. DNA of the CDR3: TGCGCCAGCAGCCAAGGACTAGCGGGAGTATTGGCCAAAAACATTCAGTACTTC.

In nucleotides, the CDR3 is TGTGCCAGCAGTAGTCGGCTAGCGGGAAAGACCCAGTACTTC. This gives the protein CASSSRLAGKTQYF. The chain combines TRBV2 with TRBJ2-5, with TRBD2 identical over 9 bases. The V segment lost 5 bases and the J segment 6 bases; nucleotides outside the gene matches: 7. Per germline, CDR1 SNHLY and CDR2 FYNNEI. CDR3 length: 14 amino acids.

The chain combines TRBV19 with TRBJ2-7; the match to TRBD1 covers 10 bases. Trimming removed 4 bases from V and 4 bases from J; junction bases left unmatched: 10. The CDR3 runs to 16 residues. Germline lookup yields CDR1 LNHDA and CDR2 SQIVND (reference sequence). The CDR3 DNA reads as TGTGCCAGTAGTACAGGGGGTCGGGACAGGGGTTACGAGCAGTACTTC. Translated, it gives CASSTGGRDRGYEQYF.

V usage is TRBV5-4 and J usage is TRBJ2-3; the D is unclear. This CDR3 is 12 amino acids long. CDR1 SGHNT and CDR2 YYREEE come from the germline V gene (reference sequence). V was clipped by 7 bases and J by 6 bases, with 12 bases between them. For the CDR3, the DNA is TGTGCCAGCGGAGCCTCCGGGGATACGCAGTATTTT. It specifies CASGASGDTQYF.

The chain joins TRBV9 to TRBJ1-6; D is unclear. The germline gives CDR1 SGDLS, CDR2 YYNGEE. The CDR3 has 17 amino acids. The V and J ends lost 4 bases and 0 bases respectively, with 14 bases between them. As DNA, the CDR3 is TGTGCCAGCAGCCTGGGAGTTAGGAGCTCCTATAATTCACCCCTCCACTTT. Its translation is CASSLGVRSSYNSPLHF.

V gene TRBV27 combines with J gene TRBJ2-2, with a weak D call TRBD1 (6 bases). V was pared by 5 bases and J by 7 bases, with 17 bases between. The CDR3 consists of 15 residues. The germline V gene has CDR1 MNHEY and CDR2 SMNVEV (reference sequence). In nucleotides, the CDR3 is TGTGCCAGCAGTCAGGGGACCTCAGGGGTCGGGGAGCTGTTTTTT. Amino acid sequence: CASSQGTSGVGELFF.

The J gene is TRBJ1-3, the V gene TRBV24-1, with D unclear. V dropped 7 bases and J dropped 0 bases, with 3 bases sitting between them. Germline lookup yields CDR1 KGHDR and CDR2 SFDVKD. This CDR3 is built from 12 residues. CDR3: CATSSSGNTIYF. In DNA form, the CDR3 reads TGTGCCACCAGCTCCTCTGGAAACACCATATATTTT.

The V call is TRBV19, the J call TRBJ2-3; 9 bases fit TRBD1. Germline CDR1 reads LNHDA; CDR2 reads SQIVND (reference sequence). The CDR3 extends over 15 amino acids. With V trimmed by 8 bases and J by 6 bases, 12 bases remained unmatched. The CDR3 protein is CASATGTGIRDTQYF. CDR3 DNA sequence: TGTGCCAGTGCAACCGGGACAGGGATTAGGGATACGCAGTATTTT.

The V gene is TRBV7-9, the J gene TRBJ1-6, with 9 bases aligning to TRBD1. V gave up 10 bases and J gave up 9 bases; unmatched junction bases: 4. The CDR3 is 12 residues long. Germline loops: CDR1 SEHNR, CDR2 FQNEAQ (reference sequence). The CDR3 nucleotides read TGTGCCATCACAGGGGGCAGTTCACCCCTCCACTTT. This translates into CAITGGSSPLHF. The whole variable domain, remainder taken from reference TRBV7-9 and TRBJ1-6, is DTGVSQNPRHKITKRGQNVTFRCDPISEHNRLYWYRQTLGQGPEFLTYFQNEAQLEKSRLLSDRFSAERPKGSFSTLEIQRTEQGDSAMYLCAITGGSSPLHFGNGTRLTVT.

This chain joins TRBV7-6 and TRBJ2-7, with 7 bases aligning to TRBD2. The J segment lost 2 bases and the V segment lost 1 base, leaving 20 bases of the junction unmatched. Germline CDR1 is SGHVS and CDR2 is FNYEAQ. The CDR3 is 20 residues long. The CDR3 is CASSLDRAMRSGAPTYEQYF. The CDR3, as DNA: TGTGCCAGCAGCTTAGACCGAGCCATGAGGAGCGGGGCACCCACCTACGAGCAGTACTTC.